This T cell receptor beta chain was sequenced during a study of T cell responses to AZD1222 COVID-19 vaccine. Points on this clone: What it binds is unknown.

Germline V lookup: CDR1 WNHNN, CDR2 SYGVQD (reference sequence). V shed 5 bases and J shed 3 bases, with 9 bases lying between them. The CDR3 spans 13 residues. Study-wide results and limits: An increase in Spike-specific TCR breadth and depth was observed after two AZD1222 doses. The CD4 TCRs associated with vaccination extended across spike and predominated at 160-218 and 743-854.

TCRdb keeps only in-frame clones here, not all; method: immunoSEQ multiplex PCR. This sample has approximately 200,000 clones, with about 89% found just once. Recipients boosted at about 4 weeks or about 12 weeks are pooled. The chain recombines TRBV10-1 with TRBJ2-3; unclear D gene. The sequencing used peripheral blood, collected 28 days after the second AZD1222 dose. The origin of this receptor is an adult who received the AZD1222 COVID-19 vaccine. The CDR3 DNA reads as TGCGCCAGCAGTCTGGACGGGACAGATACGCAGTATTTT. It translates to CASSLDGTDTQYF.